A single TCR beta chain is shown here with its context. One entry per CDR3 protein results from TCRdb running MiXCR on the 5' RACE reads. The sample shows hundreds of thousands of distinct CDR3 sequences, 15% to 20% of them seen only once. The data stem from a study of identical twins. The same data also contributed to another study, on T cells expressing NK-cell markers. From that report: Among CD8+ T cells from 5 to 7 donors, dominant NKG2C+ clonotypes accounted for about 1.0-7.0%.

The sequence was obtained from a woman younger than 35 in good health. Sequenced: PBMCs.

DNA for the CDR3: TGCAGTGCTAGCGCATCACGACCGATCACAGATACGCAGTATTTT. This codes for CSASASRPITDTQYF. J is TRBJ2-3 and V is TRBV20-1; no reliable D call. The length of the CDR3 is 15 residues. Per germline, CDR1 DFQATT and CDR2 SNEGSKA (reference sequence). Trimming removed 3 bases from V and 2 bases from J, with 15 bases in between.